A selection of T cell receptor beta chains follows, all from one sample in a study of early T cells in non-severe SARS-CoV-2 infection. Via MiXCR, TCRdb re-called the 5' RACE reads, giving one row per CDR3 protein. This table has about 76,000 distinct CDR3 sequences, roughly a sixth appearing once. The specimen was whole blood. Receptors were obtained from an adult who was a healthcare worker with PCR-confirmed SARS-CoV-2 infection or an uninfected control (not recorded which). The conserved cysteine and the conserved F or W are not part of the CDR3 here. A D gene is named only where the DNA matches it firmly.

V: TRBV5-6
D: -
length: 15
J: TRBJ2-6
CDR3: ASSPWRVGSGANVLT

V: TRBV7-2
D: -
length: 13
J: TRBJ2-5
CDR3: ASSEGSPGQETQY

V: TRBV3-1
D: -
length: 14
J: TRBJ2-2
CDR3: ASSVVKGFNTGELF

V: TRBV5-1
D: -
length: 13
J: TRBJ2-5
CDR3: ASSLTGTTQETQY

V: TRBV6-2/TRBV6-3
D: TRBD2
length: 10
J: TRBJ2-7
CDR3: ASARGAYEQY

V: TRBV5-1
D: TRBD2
length: 16
J: TRBJ2-5
CDR3: ASRPGLAGGPKEETQY

V: TRBV19
D: -
length: 12
J: TRBJ1-4
CDR3: ASTDGATNEKLF

V: TRBV11-2
D: -
length: 13
J: TRBJ2-3
CDR3: ASSLVQTSTDTQY

V: TRBV7-9
D: TRBD1
length: 13
J: TRBJ2-3
CDR3: ASSFRDRATDTQY

V: TRBV7-9
D: TRBD1
length: 13
J: TRBJ2-7
CDR3: ASSTRTGGWYEQY

V: TRBV7-9
D: TRBD1
length: 13
J: TRBJ1-6
CDR3: ASSIHGQGNSPLH

V: TRBV5-6
D: TRBD1
length: 12
J: TRBJ2-1
CDR3: ASSLLTGYNEQF

V: TRBV7-2
D: TRBD2
length: 14
J: TRBJ2-3
CDR3: ASSLGSGRGTDTQY

V: TRBV29-1
D: -
length: 11
J: TRBJ2-3
CDR3: SVDGAHTDTQY

V: TRBV9
D: TRBD2
length: 12
J: TRBJ2-1
CDR3: ASSSGLAANEQF

V: TRBV2
D: TRBD1
length: 13
J: TRBJ1-4
CDR3: ASTSERDRGKKLF

V: TRBV18
D: -
length: 14
J: TRBJ1-1
CDR3: ASSPRAGAGDTEAF

V: TRBV4-2
D: TRBD1
length: 12
J: TRBJ1-2
CDR3: ASSQMGDSYGYT

V: TRBV9
D: -
length: 13
J: TRBJ1-2
CDR3: ASSVAPGGIYGYT

V: TRBV4-2
D: TRBD2
length: 16
J: TRBJ2-1
CDR3: ASSQEPQAGGFSNEQF

V: TRBV29-1
D: -
length: 12
J: TRBJ2-3
CDR3: SVSRNPSTDTQY

V: TRBV20-1
D: -
length: 12
J: TRBJ1-5
CDR3: SAQDSYSNQPQH